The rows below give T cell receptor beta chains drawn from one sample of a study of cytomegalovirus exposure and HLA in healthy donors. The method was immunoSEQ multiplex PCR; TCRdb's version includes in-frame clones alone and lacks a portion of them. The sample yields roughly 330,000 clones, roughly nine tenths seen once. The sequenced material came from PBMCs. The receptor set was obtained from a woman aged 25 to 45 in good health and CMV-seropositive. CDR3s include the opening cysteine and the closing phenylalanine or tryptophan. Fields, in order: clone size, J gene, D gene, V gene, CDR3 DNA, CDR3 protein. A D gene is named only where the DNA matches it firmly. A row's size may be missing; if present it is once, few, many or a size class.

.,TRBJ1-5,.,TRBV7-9,TGTGCCAGCAGCTTAGCGTCACAGGGTACGCCCCAGCATTTT,CASSLASQGTPQHF
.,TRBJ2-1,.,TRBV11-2,TGTGCCAGCAGCTTAGATAGTCGGCTAGGCTCGGCTGAGCAGTTCTTC,CASSLDSRLGSAEQFF
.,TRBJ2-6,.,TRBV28,TGTGCCAGCAGTCGACCAAACTCTGGGGCCAACGTCCTGACTTTC,CASSRPNSGANVLTF
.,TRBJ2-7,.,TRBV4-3,TGCGCCAGCAGGCAGGGGGTAGCGGGGCTCTACGAGCAGTACTTC,CASRQGVAGLYEQYF
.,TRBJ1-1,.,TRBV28,TGTGCCAGCAGTTTATTTGGGTTATGGGGTAACACTGAAGCTTTCTTT,CASSLFGLWGNTEAFF
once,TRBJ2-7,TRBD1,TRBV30,TGTGCCTCCTCACAGGGGGTGGCCTACGAGCAGTACTTC,CASSQGVAYEQYF
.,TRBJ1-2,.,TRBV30,TGTGCCTGGGGGAGGCAGGGTAGTGGCTACACCTTC,CAWGRQGSGYTF
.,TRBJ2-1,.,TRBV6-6,TGTGCCAGCAGTTACGGCAACTACAATGAGCAGTTCTTC,CASSYGNYNEQFF
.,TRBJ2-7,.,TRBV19,TGTGCCACCACCCCGGGAGACCTCTCCTACGAGCAGTACTTC,CATTPGDLSYEQYF
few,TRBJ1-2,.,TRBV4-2,TGTGCCAGCAGCCAAGCGGGCGGAAGTAACTATGGCTACACCTTC,CASSQAGGSNYGYTF
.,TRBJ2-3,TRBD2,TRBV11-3,TGTGCCAGCAGCTTAGCCTTAGCGGGGGGAAGCACAGATACGCAGTATTTT,CASSLALAGGSTDTQYF
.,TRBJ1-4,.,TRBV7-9,TGTGCCAGCATGGGATGGGGCACTAATGAAAAACTGTTTTTT,CASMGWGTNEKLFF
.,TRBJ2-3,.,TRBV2,TGTGCCAGCAGTGATAGCCGCGGGCCATTAAGCACAGATACGCAGTATTTT,CASSDSRGPLSTDTQYF
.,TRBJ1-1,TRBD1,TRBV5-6,TGTGCCAGCAGCTTGGCAGGGGGGGACACTGAAGCTTTCTTT,CASSLAGGDTEAFF
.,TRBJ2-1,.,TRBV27,TGTGCCAGCAGTTTTGTAGCTCTGAATGAGCAGTTCTTC,CASSFVALNEQFF
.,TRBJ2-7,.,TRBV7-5,TGTGCCAGATCACTAGCCCCCTATCGAGTAAACGAGCAGTACTTC,CARSLAPYRVNEQYF
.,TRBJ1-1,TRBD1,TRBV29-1,TGCAGCGTTGGCGGGACAGGGGAAATGAACACTGAAGCTTTCTTT,CSVGGTGEMNTEAFF
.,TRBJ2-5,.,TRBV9,TGTGCCAGCAGCCGGGCCCGGGATCAAGAGACCCAGTACTTC,CASSRARDQETQYF
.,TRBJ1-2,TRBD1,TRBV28,TGTGCCAGCAGTTCCGGGACAGGGAACGGCTATGGCTACACCTTC,CASSSGTGNGYGYTF
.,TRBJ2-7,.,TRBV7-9,TGTGCCAGCAGCAAAGGACTTGGTTTGGGCGAGCAGTACTTC,CASSKGLGLGEQYF
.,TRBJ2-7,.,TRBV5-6,TGTGCCAGCAGCTTGAGAACAGCCTACGAGCAGTACTTC,CASSLRTAYEQYF
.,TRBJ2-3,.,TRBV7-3,TGTGCCAGCAGCCTAGAGGGGAACACAGATACGCAGTATTTT,CASSLEGNTDTQYF
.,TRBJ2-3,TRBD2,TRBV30,TGTGCCTGGAGTGCCCCTAGCGGGGGGGCAGGTACGCAGTATTTT,CAWSAPSGGAGTQYF
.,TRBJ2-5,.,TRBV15,TGTGCCACCAGTCAGGACCGAGGGTCCCAGTACTTC,CATSQDRGSQYF
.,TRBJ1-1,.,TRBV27,TGTGCCAGCAGTTTAACCTGGGGCAGGTCCAACACTGAAGCTTTCTTT,CASSLTWGRSNTEAFF
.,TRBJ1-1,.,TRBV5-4,TGTGCCAGCAGCTTCGGGCAGGCGAACACTGAAGCTTTCTTT,CASSFGQANTEAFF
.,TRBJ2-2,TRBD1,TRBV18,TGTGCCAGCTCACCACTCTTCACAGGGGGAAAAACCGGGGAGCTGTTTTTT,CASSPLFTGGKTGELFF
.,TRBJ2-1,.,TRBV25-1,TGTGCCAGCAGTGTCCACAGTTACAATGAGCAGTTCTTC,CASSVHSYNEQFF
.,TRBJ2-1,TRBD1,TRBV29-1,TGCAGCGTTGAGGGGACAGGGGGCTACAATGAGCAGTTCTTC,CSVEGTGGYNEQFF
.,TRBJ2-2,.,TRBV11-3,TGTGCCAGCAGCTTTGGACCCGGGGAGCTGTTTTTT,CASSFGPGELFF
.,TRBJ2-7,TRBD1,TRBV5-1,TGCGCCAGCAGCTTAGGGACAGGGGGCTTCTACGAGCAGTACTTC,CASSLGTGGFYEQYF
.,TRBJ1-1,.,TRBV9,TGTGCCAGCAGCGTTCCGGGCTCTGAAGCTTTCTTT,CASSVPGSEAFF
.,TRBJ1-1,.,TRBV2,TGTGCCAGCAGACCTTCTTGGGGGGCTGGTACTGAAGCTTTCTTT,CASRPSWGAGTEAFF
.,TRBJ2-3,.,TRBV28,TGTGCCAGCAGTTCCCTGGGGACCCCGGACACAGATACGCAGTATTTT,CASSSLGTPDTDTQYF
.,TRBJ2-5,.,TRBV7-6,TGTGCCAGCAGCTTAGTTGTGGAGGAGACCCAGTACTTC,CASSLVVEETQYF
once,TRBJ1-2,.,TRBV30,TGTGCCTGGGCGGACTATGGCTACACCTTC,CAWADYGYTF
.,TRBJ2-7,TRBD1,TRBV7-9,TGTGCCAGCAGCCACGGACAGGGGGCGTCCTACGAGCAGTACTTC,CASSHGQGASYEQYF
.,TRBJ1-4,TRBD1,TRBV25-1,TGTGCCAGCAGTGACTGGACAGGGGGCGAGGAAAAACTGTTTTTT,CASSDWTGGEEKLFF
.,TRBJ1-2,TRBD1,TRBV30,TGTGCCTGGAATAGACAGGGGTCTTATGGCTACACCTTC,CAWNRQGSYGYTF
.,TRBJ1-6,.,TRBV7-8,TGTGCCAGCAGGGGGGGGATGGCCTATAATTCACCCCTCCACTTT,CASRGGMAYNSPLHF
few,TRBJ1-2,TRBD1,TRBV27,TGTGCCAGCAGCTACGGGACAGACTATGGCTACACCTTC,CASSYGTDYGYTF
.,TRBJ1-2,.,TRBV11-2,TGTGCCAGCAGCTTAGCTCCGGACAGTTATGGCTACACCTTC,CASSLAPDSYGYTF
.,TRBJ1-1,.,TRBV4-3,TGCGCCAGCAGCCAAGCCCGGGTGGGGGTATACAGCAACAGGAACACTGAAGCTTTCTTT,CASSQARVGVYSNRNTEAFF
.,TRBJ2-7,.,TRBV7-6,TGTGCCAGCAGCTTCCGCCGGGACTACGAGCAGTACTTC,CASSFRRDYEQYF
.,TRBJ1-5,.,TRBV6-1,TGTGCCAGCAGTGAAGTCCGTCAGCCCCAGCATTTT,CASSEVRQPQHF
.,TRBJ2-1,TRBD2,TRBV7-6,TGTGCCAGCAGCCCACGACTAGCGAAAGACAATGAGCAGTTCTTC,CASSPRLAKDNEQFF
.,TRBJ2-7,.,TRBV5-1,TGCGCCAGCAGCACGCCCTATACTGAAGGGACTCCGGTCCCCTACGAGCAGTACTTC,CASSTPYTEGTPVPYEQYF
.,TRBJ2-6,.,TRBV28,TGTGCCAGCAGTTTGAGGCGGTCTGGGGCCAACGTCCTGACTTTC,CASSLRRSGANVLTF
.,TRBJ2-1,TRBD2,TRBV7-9,TGTGCCAGCAGCCCGACTAGCGGGAGAACTTACAATGAGCAGTTCTTC,CASSPTSGRTYNEQFF
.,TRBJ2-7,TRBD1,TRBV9,TGTGCCAGCAGCGTAGGGACAGGGGGCGAGCAGTACTTC,CASSVGTGGEQYF
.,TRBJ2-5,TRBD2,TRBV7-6,TGTGCCAGCAGCCTGTGGACTAGCGGGGGGGTGGAGACCCAGTACTTC,CASSLWTSGGVETQYF
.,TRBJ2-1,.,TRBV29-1,TGCAGCGTTCACGGGGTAAACAATGAGCAGTTCTTC,CSVHGVNNEQFF
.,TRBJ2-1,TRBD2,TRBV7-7,TGTGCCAGCAGCTTAGGCGCGGGGGGCTACAATGAGCAGTTCTTC,CASSLGAGGYNEQFF
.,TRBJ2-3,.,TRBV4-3,TGCGCCAGCAGCCAGGCTCAGACTAGCACAGATACGCAGTATTTT,CASSQAQTSTDTQYF
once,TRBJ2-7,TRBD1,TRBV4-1,TGCGCCAGCAGCCAAACCGGACAGGGGGACTACGAGCAGTACTTC,CASSQTGQGDYEQYF